The clone carrying this T cell receptor beta chain was seen a handful of times. Its cognate antigen is unknown. Sequenced by immunoSEQ multiplex PCR; TCRdb stores in-frame clones only, minus some. The repertoire includes 200,000 or so clones, around 83% of them detected once, and roughly 12% sits in the top ten. These donors were members of the roughly 130-subject validation cohort, a group separate from the roughly 670-subject first cohort. This record belongs to a study of cytomegalovirus exposure and HLA in healthy donors. Study findings and constraints: Reports credit the classifier with highly specific, highly sensitive diagnosis of cytomegalovirus status. The investigators catalogued 164 TCR beta chains as cytomegalovirus-associated. In vitro confirmation showed three CMV-associated chains to be CMV antigen specific.

The CDR3 loop spans 14 amino acids. V was clipped by 4 bases and J by 9 bases; unmatched bases: 8. CDR1 MNHNS and CDR2 SASEGT come from the germline V gene. This TCR was sampled from a woman in her 30s in good health and CMV-seropositive. The sample comprised PBMCs. This rearrangement joins TRBV6-1 to TRBJ1-3, with TRBD1 identical over 8 bases. CDR3 protein: CASSAGQGRATIYF. The CDR3 nucleotides read TGTGCCAGCAGTGCCGGACAGGGCCGTGCCACCATATATTTT.